The 28 T cell receptor beta chains reported below all come from one sample, sequenced in a study of T cell changes during pregnancy in multiple sclerosis. The repertoire was sequenced with immunoSEQ multiplex PCR; TCRdb's copy has only in-frame clones and lacks some. The sample records tens of thousands of clones, approximately 92% being singletons. The sequences come from peripheral blood, collected in the first trimester of pregnancy. These receptors came from a female donor with multiple sclerosis, enrolled in a pregnancy study.

The rearrangement joins TRBV7-6 to TRBJ1-4; 9 bases line up with TRBD1. V lost 8 bases, J lost 6 bases, and 7 bases stayed unmatched. Germline values: CDR1 SGHVS, CDR2 FNYEAQ. The CDR3 extends over 14 amino acids. CDR3 in DNA: TGTGCCAGCGGGAACAGGGGGCTATATGAAAAACTGTTTTTT. As protein: CASGNRGLYEKLFF.

The chain combines TRBV4-1 with TRBJ2-7; TRBD2 aligns across 9 bases. There are 16 residues in the CDR3. V lost 1 base, J lost 1 base, and 5 bases stayed unmatched. From germline, CDR1 is MGHRA and CDR2 YSYEKL. The CDR3 protein is CASSQVATSGSYEQYF. For the CDR3, the DNA is TGCGCCAGCAGCCAAGTTGCGACTAGCGGTTCCTACGAGCAGTACTTC.

This chain uses TRBV13 with TRBJ2-1; 10 nucleotides line up with TRBD1. The germline CDR1 and CDR2 sequences are PRHDT and FYEKMQ (reference sequence). V lost 9 bases to trimming and J lost 4 bases; unmatched junction nucleotides: 15. The length of the CDR3 is 17 residues. CDR3 amino acids: CASAGTGVMDSYNEQFF. The CDR3 DNA reads as TGTGCCAGTGCCGGGACAGGGGTCATGGATTCGTACAATGAGCAGTTCTTC.

J is TRBJ2-5 and V is TRBV28; possible D gene TRBD2, 5 bases. The V gene lost 1 base and the J gene lost 3 bases, with 9 bases spanning the gap. The germline V gene has CDR1 MDHEN and CDR2 SYDVKM. This CDR3 has 14 residues. The CDR3 sequence is CASSLSRGKETQYF. The CDR3 nucleotides read TGTGCCAGCAGTTTATCTCGGGGAAAAGAGACCCAGTACTTC.

This chain uses TRBV7-3 with TRBJ2-3, with no clear D. From germline, CDR1 is SGHTA and CDR2 FQGTGA. V was clipped by 5 bases and J by 0 bases, with 3 bases between them. The CDR3 length is 12 residues. CDR3 DNA: TGTGCCAGCAGCCCGAGCACAGATACGCAGTATTTT. Translated: CASSPSTDTQYF.

J is TRBJ2-1 and V is TRBV7-9; D possibly corresponds to TRBD2 (5 bases). V shed 3 bases and J shed 0 bases, with 12 bases lying between them. Looked up from germline, CDR1 is SEHNR and CDR2 is FQNEAQ (reference sequence). The CDR3 consists of 16 residues. CDR3 sequence: CASSLESGSSYNEQFF. CDR3 DNA: TGTGCCAGCAGCTTGGAGAGCGGAAGCTCCTACAATGAGCAGTTCTTC.

The chain carries TRBV25-1 and TRBJ2-3; TRBD1 aligns across 8 bases. Per germline, CDR1 MGHDK and CDR2 SYGVNS. The CDR3 has 15 residues. Trimming took 6 bases from V and 2 from J; bases not matched to a gene: 7. The CDR3 DNA reads as TGTGCCAGCAGGGGTGGACAGGGAATCACAGATACGCAGTATTTT. It is translated as CASRGGQGITDTQYF.

This clone showed up just a few times. J is TRBJ1-1 and V is TRBV9, with D perhaps TRBD1 (5 bases). The germline gives CDR1 SGDLS, CDR2 YYNGEE. The CDR3 loop spans 11 amino acids. V gave up 7 bases and J gave up 4 bases, with 8 bases separating them. The CDR3 protein is CASGGGTEAFF. CDR3 DNA sequence: TGTGCCAGCGGGGGGGGCACTGAAGCTTTCTTT.

This rearrangement joins TRBV30 to TRBJ1-1; 7 bases fit TRBD1. This CDR3 is 13 amino acids long. The germline CDR1 and CDR2 sequences are GTSNPN and SVGIG (reference sequence). V gave up 2 bases and J gave up 3 bases; unmatched junction bases: 3. The CDR3 DNA reads TGTGCCTGGAGTCGCCAGGGGGACACTGAAGCTTTCTTT. Its translation: CAWSRQGDTEAFF.

The chain recombines TRBV5-1 with TRBJ2-5, with 8 nucleotides matching TRBD1. The CDR3 extends over 19 amino acids. CDR1 SGHRS and CDR2 YFSETQ come from the germline V gene. J was trimmed by 2 bases and V by 2 bases; bases with no gene match: 17. CDR3 loop: CASSLTPGGARGEQETQYF. For the CDR3, the DNA is TGCGCCAGCAGCTTAACCCCAGGGGGCGCGAGGGGAGAGCAAGAGACCCAGTACTTC.

This chain joins TRBV6-6 and TRBJ2-7; D is unclear. This CDR3 region has 14 residues. In germline, CDR1 is MNHNY, CDR2 SVGAGI (reference sequence). Trimming removed 0 bases from V and 1 base from J, with 7 bases in between. DNA for the CDR3: TGTGCCAGCAGTTACTCTGGCAGATCCTACGAGCAGTACTTC. Amino acids: CASSYSGRSYEQYF.

This chain joins TRBV7-3 and TRBJ2-2; D gene ambiguous. The germline CDR1 and CDR2 sequences are SGHTA and FQGTGA. The CDR3 sequence is 13 residues long. V lost 1 base and J 6 bases, leaving 6 bases between the germline ends. The CDR3 sequence: CASSLSSSGELFF. The CDR3 region has the DNA TGTGCCAGCAGCTTAAGTTCATCCGGGGAGCTGTTTTTT. The full variable domain, rest sourced from reference TRBV7-3 and TRBJ2-2, is GAGVSQTPSNKVTEKGKYVELRCDPISGHTALYWYRQSLGQGPEFLIYFQGTGAADDSGLPNDRFFAVRPEGSVSTLKIQRTERGDSAVYLCASSLSSSGELFFGEGSRLTVL.

This rearrangement joins TRBV27 to TRBJ1-2; weak D call: TRBD1 (6 bases). CDR3 length: 17 amino acids. CDR1 is MNHEY and CDR2 is SMNVEV in the germline V gene (reference sequence). Trimming shortened V by 0 bases and J by 0 bases, and 14 bases separated the two germline ends. The CDR3 DNA follows: TGTGCCAGCAGTTTATCGTGGGGGCAGCGTTCTAACTATGGCTACACCTTC. Translation: CASSLSWGQRSNYGYTF.

The chain employs TRBV27 and TRBJ2-3; 9 positions agree with TRBD2. This CDR3 comprises 15 residues. V lost 3 bases, J lost 3 bases, and 4 bases stayed unmatched. Germline CDR1 and CDR2: MNHEY and SMNVEV (reference sequence). The CDR3 loop is CASSFSGRGTDTQYF. In nucleotides, the CDR3 is TGTGCCAGCAGTTTTAGCGGGAGAGGGACAGATACGCAGTATTTT.

The chain uses TRBV5-5 and TRBJ2-7, with a weak D call TRBD2 (6 bases). Germline CDR1 is SGHKS and CDR2 is YYEKEE (reference sequence). Trimming shortened V by 0 bases and J by 1 base, and 14 bases separated the two germline ends. The CDR3 length is 16 residues. The CDR3 is CASSLDGGRNSYEQYF. DNA for the CDR3: TGTGCCAGCAGCTTGGATGGAGGGAGAAATTCCTACGAGCAGTACTTC.

V is TRBV7-2 and J is TRBJ2-1; D is uncertain. The CDR3 extends over 14 amino acids. Trimming removed 1 base from V and 6 bases from J, with 10 bases in between. The germline V gene has CDR1 SGHTA and CDR2 FQGNSA. The CDR3: CASSLGGARNEQFF. Written as DNA, the CDR3 is TGTGCCAGCAGCTTAGGAGGCGCCCGCAATGAGCAGTTCTTC.

The gene calls are TRBV7-9 and TRBJ1-5, with TRBD1 as a possible D gene (6 bases). Germline V lookup: CDR1 SEHNR, CDR2 FQNEAQ (reference sequence). V lost 5 bases, J lost 5 bases, and 13 bases lay in between. The CDR3 has 14 residues. This CDR3 is CASSPRGADQPQHF. Here the CDR3 DNA reads TGTGCCAGCAGCCCACGGGGGGCCGATCAGCCCCAGCATTTT.

The sample holds one count of this clone. The rearrangement uses TRBV18 and TRBJ2-7; 7 positions match TRBD1. Trimming at V came to 3 bases and at J to 7 bases, leaving 12 bases not matched to a gene. This CDR3 contains 15 residues. Germline CDR1 and CDR2: KGHSH and LQKENI. This CDR3 is CASSPPGTDLREQYF. CDR3 nucleotides: TGTGCCAGCTCACCTCCCGGGACAGATCTTCGGGAGCAGTACTTC.

The sample holds one count of this clone. The V call is TRBV6-5, the J call TRBJ2-3; D remains unclear. Germline V gene data show CDR1 as MNHEY and CDR2 as SVGAGI. V was cut by 0 bases and J by 4 bases, with 8 bases left in between. The CDR3 consists of 14 residues. CDR3 in DNA: TGTGCCAGCAGTTACTCCGCGTTGGCAGATACGCAGTATTTT. It yields the protein CASSYSALADTQYF.

The V and J genes are TRBV7-8 and TRBJ2-3; D unresolved. CDR1 and CDR2 from the germline V gene are SGHVS and FQNEAQ. This CDR3 region has 13 residues. Deletions cut 1 base from V and 5 bases from J, with 7 bases between. CDR3 nucleotide sequence: TGTGCCAGCAGCTTAGATTCAGTAGATACGCAGTATTTT. This translates into CASSLDSVDTQYF.

The chain combines TRBV7-8 with TRBJ2-1; a weak D match, TRBD2 (6 bases). Germline CDR1 and CDR2: SGHVS and FQNEAQ. The CDR3 runs 16 residues. Deletions cut 8 bases from V and 0 bases from J, with 17 bases between. DNA of the CDR3: TGTGCCAGCGGCCCCCCGGGACTGCGCTCCTACAATGAGCAGTTCTTC. Residues: CASGPPGLRSYNEQFF.

The chain carries TRBV7-6 and TRBJ2-1; maybe TRBD2 (5 bases). Germline-derived CDR1 and CDR2 are SGHVS and FNYEAQ. V lost 5 bases and J lost 9, with 14 bases in between. This CDR3 region has 13 residues. This CDR3 reads CASSGEWDAEQFF. The CDR3 bases are TGTGCCAGCAGCGGGGAGTGGGATGCTGAGCAGTTCTTC.

The V and J genes are TRBV28 and TRBJ2-3; 7 nucleotides match TRBD1. J gave up 3 bases and V 2 bases, and 5 bases lay outside the gene matches. CDR1 is MDHEN, CDR2 SYDVKM, per germline. The CDR3 sequence is 15 residues long. The CDR3 here is CASSLDRVGTDTQYF. The CDR3 nucleotides are TGTGCCAGCAGTTTAGACAGGGTCGGGACAGATACGCAGTATTTT.

This chain links TRBV15 with TRBJ1-2, with 7 positions matching TRBD1. Germline V CDR1 and CDR2: LNHNV, YYDKDF (reference sequence). With V trimmed by 1 base and J by 5 bases, 4 bases remained unmatched. The CDR3 covers 14 residues. The CDR3 loop reads CATSRGAGGYGYTF. CDR3 DNA sequence: TGTGCCACCAGCAGAGGGGCAGGGGGTTATGGCTACACCTTC.

The genes are TRBV7-6 and TRBJ2-7; TRBD1 matches 8 bases. The CDR3 extends over 14 amino acids. Unmatched junction bases numbered 4, after V lost 4 bases and J lost 2 bases. The germline V gene has CDR1 SGHVS and CDR2 FNYEAQ. As DNA, the CDR3 is TGTGCCAGCAGCTATAGGACAGGGCCCTACGAGCAGTACTTC. Its translation: CASSYRTGPYEQYF.

The chain uses TRBV2 and TRBJ2-1; no reliable D call. Trimming removed 4 bases at V and 9 bases at J, with 4 bases between. The CDR3 totals 10 residues. In germline, CDR1 is SNHLY, CDR2 FYNNEI. CDR3 DNA sequence: TGTGCCAGCAGTGCCAGTGAGCAGTTCTTC. It yields the protein CASSASEQFF.

This rearrangement joins TRBV5-4 to TRBJ2-5; D possibly corresponds to TRBD1 (7 bases). V dropped 4 bases and J dropped 1 base, with 11 bases sitting between them. There are 14 residues in the CDR3. The germline gives CDR1 SGHNT, CDR2 YYREEE (reference sequence). The CDR3 coding sequence is TGTGCCAGCAGCGGAGGGACAGTCCAAGAGACCCAGTACTTC. This encodes CASSGGTVQETQYF.

The chain has TRBV2 and TRBJ2-5, with TRBD1 matching 7 bases. CDR3 length: 16 amino acids. Germline loops: CDR1 SNHLY, CDR2 FYNNEI. With V trimmed by 4 bases and J by 2 bases, 10 bases remained unmatched. The CDR3 region has the DNA TGTGCCAGCAGTGGGTGGGGCACAGGGGATCAAGAGACCCAGTACTTC. This codes for CASSGWGTGDQETQYF.